The 12 T cell receptor beta chains listed next were all sequenced from one sample in a study of shared clonotypes between healthy human individuals (dated by TCRdb to about 2020). Libraries came from the immunoSEQ multiplex PCR assay. TCRdb took this table from immuneACCESS and kept in-frame rearrangements with V and J called. Such tables lack part of the clones; where checked against another copy, unresolved V genes explain under half of the gap, and the rest is unexplained. The sample profile shows 1 million to 1.3 million clones; around 78% of them were found once. Clones ranked in the top ten supply 0.6% to 0.7% of the sample. The specimen sequenced was memory CD4+ T cells from PBMCs. Taken with the paper, the label for cell subset or site translates to: CD45RA-negative fraction. The receptors were gathered from a man aged 18 to 30 in good health. Some clones in this sample may be carry-over from other donors' samples.

The chain has TRBV7-9 and TRBJ1-5; maybe TRBD1 (5 bases). V was clipped by 5 bases and J by 6 bases, with 23 bases between them. Germline V gives CDR1 SEHNR, CDR2 FQNEAQ (reference sequence). The CDR3 runs 17 residues. The CDR3 coding sequence is TGTGCCAGCAGCCAAGCTTTAGCTACCACAGGCGCTCAGCCCCAGCATTTT. The encoded protein is CASSQALATTGAQPQHF.

In its sample, this clone was seen a few times. The chain employs TRBV19 and TRBJ2-1; perhaps TRBD1 as D (5 bases). CDR3 length: 15 amino acids. Germline V gives CDR1 LNHDA, CDR2 SQIVND (reference sequence). V was clipped by 6 bases and J by 0 bases, with 12 bases between them. In DNA form, the CDR3 reads TGTGCCAGTAGCCTCAGGGTGGGCTCCTACAATGAGCAGTTCTTC. It is translated as CASSLRVGSYNEQFF.

The J gene is TRBJ1-1, the V gene TRBV19; tentative D call: TRBD1 (6 bases). V dropped 6 bases and J dropped 6 bases, with 14 bases sitting between them. Germline CDR1 and CDR2: LNHDA and SQIVND (reference sequence). The length of the CDR3 is 13 residues. Here the CDR3 reads CASSRNRAAEAFF. The CDR3 nucleotides read TGTGCCAGTAGCCGGAACAGGGCGGCTGAAGCTTTCTTT.

The gene calls are TRBV4-1 and TRBJ2-5; D gene unclear. Trimming shortened V by 4 bases and J by 5 bases, and 8 bases separated the two germline ends. The germline V gene encodes CDR1 MGHRA and CDR2 YSYEKL. The CDR3 is made up of 12 amino acids. The DNA for the CDR3 is TGCGCCAGCAGCCGTCTTGGGGAGACCCAGTACTTC. Protein: CASSRLGETQYF.

The genes are TRBV4-2 and TRBJ1-5; no clear D. The CDR3 extends over 15 amino acids. CDR1 LGHNA and CDR2 YNFKEQ come from the germline V gene. The V end was cut by 1 base, the J end by 1 base, with 8 bases between. The CDR3: CASSQGAESNQPQHF. The DNA of the CDR3 is TGTGCCAGCAGCCAAGGGGCAGAAAGCAATCAGCCCCAGCATTTT.

The chain employs TRBV27 and TRBJ2-1; 15 bases map to TRBD2. This CDR3 spans 20 amino acids. The germline gives CDR1 MNHEY, CDR2 SMNVEV (reference sequence). V lost 6 bases to trimming and J lost 0 bases; unmatched junction nucleotides: 12. The chain's CDR3 is CASRGDWTSGRVNSYNEQFF. The CDR3 nucleotides are TGTGCCAGCAGGGGGGATTGGACTAGCGGGAGGGTCAACTCCTACAATGAGCAGTTCTTC.

The chain combines TRBV29-1 with TRBJ2-3; no clear D. There are 11 residues in the CDR3. V lost 0 bases, J lost 6 bases, and 4 bases lay in between. Per germline, CDR1 SQVTM and CDR2 ANQGSEA. The CDR3: CSVEDPDTQYF. CDR3 sequence (DNA): TGCAGCGTTGAAGACCCGGATACGCAGTATTTT.

This sequence joins TRBV10-3 and TRBJ2-1; 10 positions agree with TRBD2. Germline V gene data show CDR1 as ENHRY and CDR2 as SYGVKD. The CDR3 runs to 15 residues. J gave up 4 bases and V 10 bases, and 10 bases lay outside the gene matches. CDR3 sequence (DNA): TGTGCCACCTTTTCTAGCGGGAGTTCTTACAATGAGCAGTTCTTC. This translates into CATFSSGSSYNEQFF.

Concerning this clone itself: Other DNA sequences from this sample encode an identical CDR3 as well. The chain couples TRBV2 to TRBJ1-2; possibly TRBD1 for D (5 bases). CDR1 SNHLY and CDR2 FYNNEI come from the germline V gene. This CDR3 comprises 12 residues. The V end lost 6 bases, the J end lost 4 bases, and 9 bases lay between the germline ends. CDR3 residues: CASSGQGYGYTF. For the CDR3, the DNA is TGTGCCAGCAGCGGCCAGGGCTATGGCTACACCTTC. Full variable domain (rest looked up from reference TRBV2 and TRBJ1-2): EPEVTQTPSHQVTQMGQEVILRCVPISNHLYFYWYRQILGQKVEFLVSFYNNEISEKSEIFDDQFSVERPDGSNFTLKIRSTKLEDSAMYFCASSGQGYGYTFGSGTRLTVV.

The chain links TRBV7-3 to TRBJ2-3; D is ambiguous. The V and J ends lost 2 bases and 6 bases respectively, with 6 bases between them. Germline CDR1 SGHTA, CDR2 FQGTGA. The CDR3 length is 12 residues. CDR3 sequence: CASSLRADTQYF. Written as DNA, the CDR3 is TGTGCCAGCAGCTTACGAGCTGATACGCAGTATTTT.

The rearrangement joins TRBV6-6 to TRBJ2-7; TRBD2 agrees at 9 bases. This CDR3 comprises 15 residues. J lost 7 bases, V lost 2 bases, and 9 bases had no gene match. Germline V gene data show CDR1 as MNHNY and CDR2 as SVGAGI (reference sequence). The CDR3 region has the DNA TGTGCCAGCAGTTACAATAGCGGGGGATTTGAGGAGCAGTACTTC. Translating gives CASSYNSGGFEEQYF.

J is TRBJ2-6 and V is TRBV30, with D possibly being TRBD2 (5 bases). This CDR3 is 16 amino acids long. Germline CDR1 GTSNPN, CDR2 SVGIG (reference sequence). V was cut by 0 bases and J by 2 bases, with 11 bases left in between. The CDR3 is CAWSVGSSPGANVLTF. For the CDR3, the DNA is TGTGCCTGGAGTGTCGGGTCTAGCCCTGGGGCCAACGTCCTGACTTTC.